This T cell receptor beta chain was found in a study of regulatory T cells in long-lasting Graves disease. Study summary: Newly diagnosed Graves' patients had under 3 months of antithyroid drugs. Overall study results and limits: Persistent patients shared more public clonotypes (around 2,500) than new patients (more than 900).

The V and J ends lost 7 bases and 4 bases, in that order; junction bases with no gene match: 8. CDR1 is DFQATT and CDR2 is SNEGSKA in the germline V gene (reference sequence). The CDR3 loop spans 15 amino acids. Specified time point: newly diagnosed GD, antithyroid drugs for less than 3 months. The TCR library was made from RNA extracted from PBMCs. Patients came from an endocrinology department in Xi'an, China. In the case of this clonotype: The antigen is not known.

The authors built TCR beta libraries using iRepertoire HTBI primers and Arm-PCR of CDR3 regions. MiXCR was run by TCRdb on the multiplex PCR reads, yielding one entry per CDR3 protein. Seen here are fewer than 650,000 distinct CDR3 sequences, 15% to 20% observed once, and the top ten hold more than 10%. The same sample was also used in a study of T cells in Graves' hyperthyroidism and ophthalmopathy. This second study says: Also found in blood were most expanded thyroid clonotypes above 0.001.

The chain carries TRBV20-1 and TRBJ2-3; the match to TRBD2 covers 13 bases. The input for sequencing was peripheral blood mononuclear cells (PBMCs), taken at new diagnosis, from a patient treated with antithyroid drugs. This receptor was obtained from a young man with Graves disease. The CDR3 spells CSVLRLAGGADTQYF. In nucleotides, the CDR3 is TGCAGTGTTCTTAGACTAGCGGGAGGTGCAGATACGCAGTATTTT.